The clone carrying this TCR beta chain was found many times. Antigen unknown. This sample is drawn from a study of T cells in Graves' hyperthyroidism and ophthalmopathy. Study information: It was at initial diagnosis, before any treatment, that peripheral blood was collected.

Thyroid ultrasound and orbital computed tomography, with clinical symptoms and serum thyroxine and TRAb, informed diagnoses. Germline values: CDR1 MNHEY, CDR2 SVGEGT. Trimming left V 4 bases short and J 2 bases short, with 23 bases between. This CDR3 comprises 19 residues. The investigators amplified TCR beta CDR3 regions from RNA transcripts. The HTBI set primed first-round TCR CDR3 RT-PCR. TCRdb passed the multiplex PCR reads through MiXCR, listing each CDR3 protein once. The data hold approximately 740,000 distinct CDR3 sequences, with around 13% observed a single time. Notes on the study in general: Expanded thyroid clonotypes (above 0.001) were mostly also found in blood.

Material: blood. This TCR came from a woman between 18 and 29 years old with Graves' hyperthyroidism. The rearrangement links TRBV6-2 or TRBV6-3 to TRBJ1-4; D might be TRBD1 (5 bases). As DNA, the CDR3 is TGTGCCAGCAGTTCGGACTCGTGGGGTGCGGGGCCGACTAATGAAAAACTGTTTTTT. It encodes CASSSDSWGAGPTNEKLFF.